A selection of T cell receptor beta chains follows, all from one sample in a study of blood T cells in healthy people across ages. In TCRdb, the 5' RACE reads were re-called with MiXCR into one record per CDR3 protein. The table lists around 1,000,000 distinct CDR3 sequences, around 25% of them singletons. The same sample was also studied in work on T cells of mothers and their children.

The source material was blood. The receptor set was obtained from a girl aged 2 to 10 in good health. Both conserved end residues are part of each CDR3. D genes are given only for firm matches. The size entry is marked missing in some rows and otherwise reads once, few, many or a size class.

clone_size j_call cdr3_length v_call d_call cdr3_nt cdr3_aa
few TRBJ2-1 14 TRBV29-1 NA TGCAGCGTTGTGTCCCCCCAGTTGGGCAGTGAGCAGTTCTTC CSVVSPQLGSEQFF
few TRBJ2-7 16 TRBV4-1 TRBD1 TGCGCCAGCAGCCAAGATTTAGGGACAGGGGCTGTCGAGCAGTACTTC CASSQDLGTGAVEQYF
many TRBJ2-5 16 TRBV28 TRBD2 TGTGCCAGCAGTTCCCCACCGGGACTAGCGGAAGAGACCCAGTACTTC CASSSPPGLAEETQYF
few TRBJ2-1 15 TRBV10-3 TRBD2 TGTGCCATCAGTGACGAGCGGGGGAGCTACAATGAGCAGTTCTTC CAISDERGSYNEQFF
NA TRBJ1-1 14 TRBV29-1 NA TGCAGCGTTGAACTAACAGGGTCGGGCACTGAAGCTTTCTTT CSVELTGSGTEAFF
few TRBJ2-7 15 TRBV11-3 NA TGTGCCAGCAGCTCTACTCAGGGTCCACCCTACGAGCAGTACTTC CASSSTQGPPYEQYF
few TRBJ2-5 15 TRBV7-7 TRBD1 TGTGCTGGCAGCTTGTTGACAGGGGGCTTAGAGACCCAGTACTTC CAGSLLTGGLETQYF
NA TRBJ2-2 15 TRBV27 NA TGTGCCAGCAGTCCAGGGGCGACGAACACCGGGGAGCTGTTTTTT CASSPGATNTGELFF
NA TRBJ2-7 18 TRBV21-1 NA TGTGCCAGCAGCAAAGGCGACCCGGCCGGGACAGGATACTACGAGCAGTACTTC CASSKGDPAGTGYYEQYF
NA TRBJ1-4 16 TRBV4-2 NA TGTGCCAGCAGCCAAGATTGGGCAGGGAATAATGAAAAACTGTTTTTT CASSQDWAGNNEKLFF
NA TRBJ2-5 15 TRBV4-2 NA TGTGCCAGCAGCCAAGAACCCAGGGTCCAAGAGACCCAGTACTTC CASSQEPRVQETQYF
few TRBJ2-5 14 TRBV18 TRBD1 TGTGCCAGCTCACCGGACAGGAATGAAGAGACCCAGTACTTC CASSPDRNEETQYF
NA TRBJ2-1 20 TRBV4-1 NA TGCGCCAGCAGCCAAGAAGGGTGGGAAGGGGGGCCCTCGGGTTACAATGAGCAGTTCTTC CASSQEGWEGGPSGYNEQFF
few TRBJ2-1 16 TRBV29-1 TRBD2 TGCAGCGTTGAAGGGGGAAAGCGGGGGGTATACAATGAGCAGTTCTTC CSVEGGKRGVYNEQFF
NA TRBJ2-5 14 TRBV20-1 TRBD2 TGCAGTGCTAGTGAGTCTAGCGGGGGAGAGACCCAGTACTTC CSASESSGGETQYF
once TRBJ2-1 14 TRBV2 NA TGTGCCAGCACTCCGGGACCCCCTCTCAATGAGCAGTTCTTC CASTPGPPLNEQFF
NA TRBJ1-5 19 TRBV4-2 NA TGTGCCAGCAGCCAAGGGGTCCCGACGAATCTATATAGCAATCAGCCCCAGCATTTT CASSQGVPTNLYSNQPQHF
NA TRBJ1-5 16 TRBV28 NA TGTGCCAGCAGTTTTGGAGGGGTACCGAGCAATCAGCCCCAGCATTTT CASSFGGVPSNQPQHF
NA TRBJ2-7 17 TRBV10-3 NA TGTGCCATCAGTGAGCCCGCCGGGACTCCATCTTCATACGAGCAGTACTTC CAISEPAGTPSSYEQYF
many TRBJ2-7 14 TRBV20-1 NA TGCAGTGCATACGGGACAGGGCGGGGGGACGAGCAGTACTTC CSAYGTGRGDEQYF
NA TRBJ2-7 15 TRBV28 NA TGTGCCAGCAGGAGGCAGGGGCTCGACCCCTACGAGCAGTACTTC CASRRQGLDPYEQYF
few TRBJ2-1 12 TRBV12-3/TRBV12-4 NA TGTGCCAGCAGTCAGTTTAGCAATGAGCAGTTCTTC CASSQFSNEQFF
NA TRBJ2-5 15 TRBV6-5 TRBD2 TGTGCCAGCAGTTACTCGGGGTCCGGGGGGGAGACCCAGTACTTC CASSYSGSGGETQYF
NA TRBJ1-2 13 TRBV7-3 TRBD1 TGTGCCAGCAGCTTAATGACAGGGGGGAACTACACCTTC CASSLMTGGNYTF
few TRBJ1-4 13 TRBV29-1 TRBD1 TGCAGCGTTGCGACAGGGGGGACTGAAAAACTGTTTTTT CSVATGGTEKLFF
NA TRBJ2-7 15 TRBV29-1 NA TGCAGCGTTGAAGCCCTGGAGGAGGGGCGGTACGAGCAGTACTTC CSVEALEEGRYEQYF
NA TRBJ2-5 14 TRBV29-1 NA TGCAGCGTTGAAATGGTGGGCCGGATGGAGACCCAGTACTTC CSVEMVGRMETQYF
few TRBJ2-3 16 TRBV7-9 NA TGTGCCAGCAGCCCCCGGGACCCAGAGGAGGCAGATACGCAGTATTTT CASSPRDPEEADTQYF
NA TRBJ2-7 11 TRBV28 NA TGTGCCAGCAGCCAATCTAAAGGCGTCCTCTTC CASSQSKGVLF
NA TRBJ2-1 13 TRBV29-1 TRBD1 TGCAGCGTGGACAGGACAGGGACATCCGTGAAGTTCTTC CSVDRTGTSVKFF
few TRBJ2-5 13 TRBV11-2 TRBD2 TGTGCCAGCAACTCCGGGGGGAAGGTGGAGCAGTACTTC CASNSGGKVEQYF
few TRBJ2-3 13 TRBV7-3 NA TGTGCCAGCAGCGACCGACCGTCAGATACGCAGTATTTT CASSDRPSDTQYF
few TRBJ1-4 12 TRBV3-1 NA TGTGCCAGCAGCCAAGGGAGTGAAAAACTGTTTTTT CASSQGSEKLFF
NA TRBJ2-5 15 TRBV7-8 NA TGTGCCAGCAGCTTGATCGGGGGTTTGGGAGAGACCCAGTACTTC CASSLIGGLGETQYF
few TRBJ2-5 14 TRBV12-3/TRBV12-4 NA TGTGCCAGCGGATCGCCTGGGGCTAGAGAGACCCAGTACTTC CASGSPGARETQYF
few TRBJ2-6 16 TRBV3-1 NA TGTGCCAGCAGCCGTCGACGAAACTCTGGGGCCAACGTCCTGACTTTC CASSRRRNSGANVLTF
few TRBJ2-5 15 TRBV7-3 NA TGTGCCAGCAGCTTAATTGGTGGGGTCCAAGAGACCCAGTACTTC CASSLIGGVQETQYF
NA TRBJ2-3 17 TRBV5-1 NA TGCGCCAGCAGCTTGGTGACAGATCTATATGACACAGATACGCAGTATTTT CASSLVTDLYDTDTQYF
NA TRBJ2-3 13 TRBV20-1 NA TGCAGTGCTAGTCGGGAGTCCCTAGATACGCAGTATTTT CSASRESLDTQYF
few TRBJ1-4 14 TRBV20-1 NA TGCAGTGCCCCGAGTAGGTTTCCGAATGAAAAACTGTTTTTT CSAPSRFPNEKLFF
few TRBJ2-7 16 TRBV15 NA TGTGCCACCAGCAGAGGGACGCAACCGGTCCCCTACGAGCAGTACTTC CATSRGTQPVPYEQYF
NA TRBJ2-1 14 TRBV10-3 NA TGTGCCACCCAACCCGGGACACAGATTAATGAGCAGTTCTTC CATQPGTQINEQFF
few TRBJ2-1 13 TRBV19 NA TGTGCCAGTAGTATCCAAGCGGGCAATGAGCAGTTCTTC CASSIQAGNEQFF
NA TRBJ2-2 14 TRBV7-2 NA TGTGCCAGCAGCGCGAATGGACTGGTAGGGGAGCTGTTTTTT CASSANGLVGELFF
NA TRBJ2-4 14 TRBV11-2 NA TGTGCCAGCACTCATTGGCTAGCCGAAAACATTCAGTACTTC CASTHWLAENIQYF